The clone carrying this TCR beta chain was seen many times. Its antigen is unknown. Both TRBC1 and TRBC2 were covered by a beta constant-region primer of two equimolar oligonucleotides. Four rounds of PCR amplified the ligated cDNA using nested alpha and beta constant-region primers plus SP2. An oligonucleotide with the SP2 primer and a 12-nucleotide UMI was ligated to the cDNA 3' end. TCRdb reprocessed the UMI-ligation and nested PCR reads with MiXCR, giving one entry per CDR3 protein. The repertoire includes 20,000 to 25,000 distinct CDR3 sequences, roughly 9.1% of them detected once, and about 20% sits in the top ten. The data derive from a study of naive and memory T cell subsets. Points from the study as a whole: In CD4 and CD8 cells, diversity dropped from naive through EMRA.

CD8 T cells were positively selected from what remained after CD4 positive selection. Germline loops: CDR1 MDHEN, CDR2 SYDVKM. There are 15 residues in the CDR3. The V gene lost 7 bases and the J gene lost 3 bases, with 15 bases spanning the gap. The sequenced material came from central memory CD8+ T cells from blood. This chain uses TRBV28 with TRBJ2-2; the D is unclear. The TCR originated in a human donor in good health. The CDR3 region is CASKDGMTDTGELFF. In nucleotides, the CDR3 is TGTGCCAGCAAGGATGGGATGACGGACACCGGGGAGCTGTTTTTT.